This entry is about one T cell receptor beta chain. The table lists this clonotype with a count of one. It lacks a known antigen. The sample holds no much larger clone one base away, and base qualities are not on file. Evidence from a single read is weak. The CDR3 starts with the cysteine, ends with the phenylalanine, and has 15 residues. The kept DNA is CDR3 alone, 45 bases in frame from the first base. The CDR1 and CDR2 encoded by the germline V gene are SGHTA and FQGNSA. Trimming removed 5 bases from V and 1 base from J, leaving 11 bases between the germline ends. The record originates from a study of CD8 T cells in Susac syndrome (dated by TCRdb to the late 2010s). Regarding the study in general: Of the Susac syndrome patients who were sequenced, more than five had clinically active disease and roughly eight were in clinical remission. CD8+ T cell repertoire clonality was compared between 12 healthy donors, approximately 14 Susac syndrome patients and approximately 16 multiple sclerosis patients. Susac syndrome patients were therapy-naive, on corticosteroids (some also receiving IVIg), or on IVIg alone at blood withdrawal. The study used repertoire sequencing to test whether antigen drove CD8+ T cell activation and differentiation in Susac syndrome. What the study reported, not specific to this receptor: Fewer than 20 Susac-specific public clones were identified in the total CD8+ repertoire, and roughly five Susac-specific public clones were identified in the CD8+ TEMRA repertoire. Clonal expansion was observed in Susac syndrome CD8+ repertoires, with the highest expansion in CD8+ TEMRA cells and greater expansion in clinically active than in remitting patients. The number of individuals in the TCR sequencing and HLA analysis was recognized as being relatively small.

RNA was extracted with the RNeasy kit and roughly 0.45 to 1 ug was reverse transcribed using random hexamers. TCR beta CDR3 regions were amplified with the immunoSEQ multiplex PCR assay covering 54 Vbeta and 13 Jbeta segments. PCR amplification bias was corrected using a synthetic template baseline for primer optimization and computational correction. The paper's processing steps were these. Reads were assigned to V, D and J genes according to IMGT and analyzed in immunoSEQ Analyzer, with only productive sequences retained. To calculate clonality, Shannon entropy was normalized by log2 of the number of productive unique sequences and then subtracted from one. For each patient and control, public and private clones were evaluated among the 100 most prevalent clones. A clone was defined as Susac-specific if it was absent from the healthy and MS cohorts, from around 960 published viral clones and from other ImmuneACCESS disease sequences. The public reads were reprocessed in TCRdb via fastp at Q25 and MiXCR, keeping in-frame beta chains. Entries that share a CDR3 protein sequence are merged under the most common genes and DNA. The V and J calls and clone size come from TCRdb's table, not from the authors' own analysis. Across this sample there are 75,000 to 95,000 distinct CDR3 sequences, with roughly 95% seen only once. Jointly, the top ten make up more than 0.5% of the sample.

Peripheral blood CD8+ and CD4+ T cells from healthy donors, Susac syndrome patients and multiple sclerosis patients were profiled using high-throughput TCR beta sequencing. The Susac syndrome patients fulfilled recently defined diagnostic criteria for definite or probable disease. Bulk CD8+ and CD4+ T cells were purified by magnetic negative isolation, while CD8+ TEMRA cells were enriched using FACS. Blood was collected in EDTA tubes and processed within 24 hours, with PBMCs isolated through density gradient centrifugation. PBMCs destined for TCR sequencing were cryopreserved in liquid nitrogen and later thawed in a 37 °C water bath. The sorted or isolated CD4+, CD8+ and CD8+ TEMRA cells had a purity of 90% or higher.

Specimen: CD8+ T cells from PBMCs. The chain is assembled from TRBV7-2 and TRBJ2-2; the D gene is possibly TRBD1 or TRBD2, with 5 bases matching each. This TCR derives from a human donor with Susac syndrome. CDR3 protein: CASSPGRVNTGELFF. The bases are TGTGCCAGCAGCCCGGGACGGGTGAACACCGGGGAGCTGTTTTTT.